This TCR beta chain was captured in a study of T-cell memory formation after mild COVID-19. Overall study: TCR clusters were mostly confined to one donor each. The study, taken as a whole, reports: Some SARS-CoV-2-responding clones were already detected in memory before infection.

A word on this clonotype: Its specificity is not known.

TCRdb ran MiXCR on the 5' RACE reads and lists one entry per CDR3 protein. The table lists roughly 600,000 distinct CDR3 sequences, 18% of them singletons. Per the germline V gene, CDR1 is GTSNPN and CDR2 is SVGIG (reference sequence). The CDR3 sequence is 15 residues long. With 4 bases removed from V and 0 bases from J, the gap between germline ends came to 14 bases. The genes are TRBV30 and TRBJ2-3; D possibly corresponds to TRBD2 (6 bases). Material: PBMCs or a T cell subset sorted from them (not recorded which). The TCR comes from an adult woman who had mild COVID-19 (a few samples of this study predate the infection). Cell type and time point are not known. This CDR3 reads CAWTRSGGSTDTQYF. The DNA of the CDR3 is TGTGCCTGGACCCGAAGCGGAGGGAGCACAGATACGCAGTATTTT.